This T cell receptor (beta chain) was captured by sequencing in a study of T cells in Graves' hyperthyroidism and ophthalmopathy. Findings of the study overall: In the blood, most expanded thyroid clonotypes above 0.001 appeared as well. Stable hyperthyroidism was told apart from ophthalmopathy by a model built on 13 V-J features.

Diagnostic decisions used clinical symptoms, serum thyroxine and TRAb, thyroid ultrasound and orbital computed tomography. This clonotype was observed many times. Antigen: not known. TCR beta CDR3 sequences were amplified from RNA transcripts. The HTBI set primed first-round TCR CDR3 RT-PCR. Each CDR3 protein gets one entry after TCRdb re-called the multiplex PCR reads with MiXCR. The data show about 560,000 distinct CDR3 sequences, roughly 50% seen once. The clonotype was recovered from a young woman with Graves' hyperthyroidism. The specimen sequenced was peripheral blood or thyroid tissue (not recorded which).

DNA of the CDR3: TGCAGTGCTCATGGACAGAGCTATGGCTACACCTTC. This translates into CSAHGQSYGYTF. The chain employs TRBV20-1 and TRBJ1-2; D might be TRBD1 (6 bases). V was trimmed by 5 bases and J by 4 bases, leaving 11 bases between them. The CDR3 spans 12 residues. Germline CDR1 reads DFQATT; CDR2 reads SNEGSKA (reference sequence).